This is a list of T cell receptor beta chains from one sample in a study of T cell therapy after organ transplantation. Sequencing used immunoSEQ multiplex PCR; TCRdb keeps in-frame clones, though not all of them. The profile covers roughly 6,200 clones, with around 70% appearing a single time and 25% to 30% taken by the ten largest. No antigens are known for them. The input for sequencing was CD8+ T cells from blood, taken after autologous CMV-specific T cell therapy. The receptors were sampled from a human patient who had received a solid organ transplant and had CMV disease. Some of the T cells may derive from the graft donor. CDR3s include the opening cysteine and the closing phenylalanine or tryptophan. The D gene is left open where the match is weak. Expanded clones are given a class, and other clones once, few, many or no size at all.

CDR3nt: TGTGCCAGCAGTTTTGCGCATGACACGGTTTACAATGAGCAGTTCTTC
CDR3aa: CASSFAHDTVYNEQFF
d_gene: -
abundance: -
j_gene: TRBJ2-1
v_gene: TRBV28

CDR3nt: TGTGCCAGCAGCCAGATTAGCGGGAGTTCCTACAATGAGCAGTTCTTC
CDR3aa: CASSQISGSSYNEQFF
d_gene: TRBD2
abundance: -
j_gene: TRBJ2-1
v_gene: TRBV14

CDR3nt: TGTGCCAGCAGCTTATTTAACGTCAGGGGGAAAACTGAAGCTTTCTTT
CDR3aa: CASSLFNVRGKTEAFF
d_gene: TRBD1
abundance: -
j_gene: TRBJ1-1
v_gene: TRBV11-2

CDR3nt: TGTGCCAGCAGTTACTCGAGGTTTAACTATGGCTACACCTTC
CDR3aa: CASSYSRFNYGYTF
d_gene: -
abundance: -
j_gene: TRBJ1-2
v_gene: TRBV6-5

CDR3nt: TGTGCCAGCAGTTACACGTCATTTGGGACCGGGGAGCTGTTTTTT
CDR3aa: CASSYTSFGTGELFF
d_gene: -
abundance: -
j_gene: TRBJ2-2
v_gene: TRBV6-6

CDR3nt: TGTGCCAGCACCCCCTGGGGCAGCCTAAACACAGATACGCAGTATTTT
CDR3aa: CASTPWGSLNTDTQYF
d_gene: -
abundance: -
j_gene: TRBJ2-3
v_gene: TRBV28

CDR3nt: TGTGCCAGCAGCCATTTATGGGACAGTCCTAACTATGGCTACACCTTC
CDR3aa: CASSHLWDSPNYGYTF
d_gene: TRBD1
abundance: medium-sized
j_gene: TRBJ1-2
v_gene: TRBV28

CDR3nt: TGCAGCGTTGGCCCGGGAGGGGCCAACGTCCTGACTTTC
CDR3aa: CSVGPGGANVLTF
d_gene: -
abundance: -
j_gene: TRBJ2-6
v_gene: TRBV29-1

CDR3nt: TGTGCCAGCAGTTCGGGACTGTTAGATACGCAGTATTTT
CDR3aa: CASSSGLLDTQYF
d_gene: -
abundance: -
j_gene: TRBJ2-3
v_gene: TRBV6-5

CDR3nt: TGTGCCAGCAGTTTTAGGAGGACGAAAGAGACCCAGTACTTC
CDR3aa: CASSFRRTKETQYF
d_gene: -
abundance: once
j_gene: TRBJ2-5
v_gene: TRBV28

CDR3nt: TGTGCCAGCAGTCTCCTTAGCGGGAGGATCGACGAGCAGTACTTC
CDR3aa: CASSLLSGRIDEQYF
d_gene: TRBD2
abundance: -
j_gene: TRBJ2-7
v_gene: TRBV6-1

CDR3nt: TGTGCCAGCAGCTTTCTGGGACAACCCGGGGATACGCAGTATTTT
CDR3aa: CASSFLGQPGDTQYF
d_gene: -
abundance: -
j_gene: TRBJ2-3
v_gene: TRBV7-3

CDR3nt: TGTGCCAGCAGCTCCTCACCGGGGGGGCACGAGCAGTACTTC
CDR3aa: CASSSSPGGHEQYF
d_gene: TRBD2
abundance: medium-sized
j_gene: TRBJ2-7
v_gene: TRBV11-2

CDR3nt: TGTGCCAGCAGTGCCTCGGGAGGGGGAAGCTATGGCTACACCTTC
CDR3aa: CASSASGGGSYGYTF
d_gene: -
abundance: -
j_gene: TRBJ1-2
v_gene: TRBV6-4

CDR3nt: TGTGCCAGCAGCTTTAACCCTTCCTACGAGCAGTACTTC
CDR3aa: CASSFNPSYEQYF
d_gene: -
abundance: medium-sized
j_gene: TRBJ2-7
v_gene: TRBV7-6

CDR3nt: TGTGCCAGCCGGTCGAGGGATCGTACCTACGAGCAGTACTTC
CDR3aa: CASRSRDRTYEQYF
d_gene: -
abundance: -
j_gene: TRBJ2-7
v_gene: TRBV2

CDR3nt: TGTGCCAGCAACCCCCTTCGGAGGATCTACGCAGATACGCAGTATTTT
CDR3aa: CASNPLRRIYADTQYF
d_gene: -
abundance: large
j_gene: TRBJ2-3
v_gene: TRBV11-3

CDR3nt: TGTGCCAGCAGCTTCTACTACAATGAGCAGTTCTTC
CDR3aa: CASSFYYNEQFF
d_gene: -
abundance: -
j_gene: TRBJ2-1
v_gene: TRBV7-9

CDR3nt: TGTGCCAGCAGCTTAACTGGGGGGGAGCAGTACTTC
CDR3aa: CASSLTGGEQYF
d_gene: -
abundance: -
j_gene: TRBJ2-7
v_gene: TRBV13

CDR3nt: TGTGCCAGCAGCCGGACTAGCGGGAGCCAAGAGACCCAGTACTTC
CDR3aa: CASSRTSGSQETQYF
d_gene: TRBD2
abundance: -
j_gene: TRBJ2-5
v_gene: TRBV7-2

CDR3nt: TGTGCCAGCAGCGGTACCGGGACAGTGAGCATGAACACTGAAGCTTTCTTT
CDR3aa: CASSGTGTVSMNTEAFF
d_gene: TRBD1
abundance: -
j_gene: TRBJ1-1
v_gene: TRBV9

CDR3nt: TGTGCCAGCAGCGCCGTCCCCGGGACCTCTTACGAGCAGTACTTC
CDR3aa: CASSAVPGTSYEQYF
d_gene: -
abundance: -
j_gene: TRBJ2-7
v_gene: TRBV9

CDR3nt: TGTGCCAGCAGTTGGCAGAACATGAACACTGAAGCTTTCTTT
CDR3aa: CASSWQNMNTEAFF
d_gene: -
abundance: few
j_gene: TRBJ1-1
v_gene: TRBV28

CDR3nt: TGTGCCAGCAGCGGGACGGGACTAGCGGGCGATGAGCAGTTCTTC
CDR3aa: CASSGTGLAGDEQFF
d_gene: TRBD2
abundance: few
j_gene: TRBJ2-1
v_gene: TRBV9

CDR3nt: TGTGCCAGCAGTGATTACAGGGGTGATGGCTACACCTTC
CDR3aa: CASSDYRGDGYTF
d_gene: TRBD1
abundance: -
j_gene: TRBJ1-2
v_gene: TRBV6-6

CDR3nt: TGTGCCAGTAGTATAGTTTTCGGGAGCGCCTACGAGCAGTACTTC
CDR3aa: CASSIVFGSAYEQYF
d_gene: -
abundance: -
j_gene: TRBJ2-7
v_gene: TRBV19

CDR3nt: TGTGCCAGCAGCGGAACCCTGACAGGGATGAAGACCCAGTACTTC
CDR3aa: CASSGTLTGMKTQYF
d_gene: TRBD1
abundance: -
j_gene: TRBJ2-5
v_gene: TRBV7-1

CDR3nt: TGCGCCAGCAGCTTGGTTGGGGGGACTTATGGCTACACCTTC
CDR3aa: CASSLVGGTYGYTF
d_gene: -
abundance: once
j_gene: TRBJ1-2
v_gene: TRBV5-1

CDR3nt: TGTGCCAGTAGTATAGAACAGGAGTGGACTGAAGCTTTCTTT
CDR3aa: CASSIEQEWTEAFF
d_gene: -
abundance: large
j_gene: TRBJ1-1
v_gene: TRBV19

CDR3nt: TGTGCCACCAGCAGAGATCCGCCCCAGCGACAGGGCGATGTACTTGGCGAGCAGTACTTC
CDR3aa: CATSRDPPQRQGDVLGEQYF
d_gene: TRBD1
abundance: -
j_gene: TRBJ2-7
v_gene: TRBV15

CDR3nt: TGTGCCAGCAGTTTATCCTCCCAAGATACGCAGTATTTT
CDR3aa: CASSLSSQDTQYF
d_gene: -
abundance: once
j_gene: TRBJ2-3
v_gene: TRBV27

CDR3nt: TGTGCCAGCAACCCCCTTCGGAGGATCTACGCAGATACGCAGTATTTT
CDR3aa: CASNPLRRIYADTQYF
d_gene: -
abundance: -
j_gene: TRBJ2-3
v_gene: TRBV7-2

CDR3nt: TGTGCCAGCAGCTTATTTGGGGACACCTACGAGCAGTACTTC
CDR3aa: CASSLFGDTYEQYF
d_gene: -
abundance: -
j_gene: TRBJ2-7
v_gene: TRBV11-2

CDR3nt: TGTGCCAGCAGTTTGGCCGTCTCCTACGAGCAGTACTTC
CDR3aa: CASSLAVSYEQYF
d_gene: -
abundance: -
j_gene: TRBJ2-7
v_gene: TRBV27

CDR3nt: TGTGCCAGCAGCTTTTCGGCCTTTAGCGGGAGTGACACAGATACGCAGTATTTT
CDR3aa: CASSFSAFSGSDTDTQYF
d_gene: TRBD2
abundance: -
j_gene: TRBJ2-3
v_gene: TRBV9

CDR3nt: TGCGCCAGCAGCCAAGACAATCGCGGGAGGTCCTACGAGCAGTACTTC
CDR3aa: CASSQDNRGRSYEQYF
d_gene: TRBD2
abundance: -
j_gene: TRBJ2-7
v_gene: TRBV5-8

CDR3nt: TGTGCCAGCAGCCAAGATCGGGGGGTCTACAATGAGCAGTTCTTC
CDR3aa: CASSQDRGVYNEQFF
d_gene: TRBD2
abundance: once
j_gene: TRBJ2-1
v_gene: TRBV14

CDR3nt: TGTGCCAGCAGTCGTACGACTAGCGGGTTGGAGACCCAGTACTTC
CDR3aa: CASSRTTSGLETQYF
d_gene: TRBD2
abundance: few
j_gene: TRBJ2-5
v_gene: TRBV6-5

CDR3nt: TGTGCCAGCAGCTTAAAGGTGCGGGGTGAGCAGTTCTTC
CDR3aa: CASSLKVRGEQFF
d_gene: -
abundance: -
j_gene: TRBJ2-1
v_gene: TRBV7-2

CDR3nt: TGCGCCAGCAGCCTGGGACTAGTAGTGCGCAATGAGCAGTTCTTC
CDR3aa: CASSLGLVVRNEQFF
d_gene: TRBD2
abundance: -
j_gene: TRBJ2-1
v_gene: TRBV4-3

CDR3nt: TGTGCCAGCAGCTTGATAGGAGAATCCTACGAGCAGTACTTC
CDR3aa: CASSLIGESYEQYF
d_gene: -
abundance: -
j_gene: TRBJ2-7
v_gene: TRBV11-1

CDR3nt: TGTGCCAGCTCAGGACCCGCAACTCAGCCCCAGCATTTT
CDR3aa: CASSGPATQPQHF
d_gene: -
abundance: few
j_gene: TRBJ1-5
v_gene: TRBV2

CDR3nt: TGTGCCAGCAGCCCTCAAAACCGAATCTATGGCTACACCTTC
CDR3aa: CASSPQNRIYGYTF
d_gene: -
abundance: -
j_gene: TRBJ1-2
v_gene: TRBV12-1

CDR3nt: TGTGCCAGCAGTTCGAGCGGGGGAGATTACGAGCAGTACTTC
CDR3aa: CASSSSGGDYEQYF
d_gene: TRBD2
abundance: once
j_gene: TRBJ2-7
v_gene: TRBV2

CDR3nt: TGTGCCACTCGGGATGGGATCCTCCAAGAGACCCAGTACTTC
CDR3aa: CATRDGILQETQYF
d_gene: -
abundance: -
j_gene: TRBJ2-5
v_gene: TRBV7-6

CDR3nt: TGTGCCAGCAGCTTAGGGTGGACTAGCGGCACAGATACGCAGTATTTT
CDR3aa: CASSLGWTSGTDTQYF
d_gene: TRBD2
abundance: -
j_gene: TRBJ2-3
v_gene: TRBV7-6